This TCR beta chain was retrieved from a study of cytomegalovirus exposure and HLA in healthy donors. Study-wide points: Common viral pathogens (according to a later analysis) appeared linked to several of the most significant clusters. A later analysis linked a missense variant in DCLRE1C to the trimming of TCR beta V and J genes. There were 150 to 200 TCR beta chains listed as cytomegalovirus-associated.

V was clipped by 4 bases and J by 6 bases, with 15 bases between them. The CDR3 runs to 14 residues. Germline assignment: CDR1 MGHDK and CDR2 SYGVNS. Amplification used 60 Vbeta primers and 13 Jbeta primers. The repertoire was sequenced with immunoSEQ multiplex PCR; TCRdb's copy has only in-frame clones and lacks some. Of fewer than 150,000 clones listed, more than 75% are singletons. Regarding this clone: Its antigen is not known.

The TCR comes from a man aged 25-45 years in good health and CMV-seronegative. Sequencing was done on a sample of PBMCs. The chain has TRBV25-1 and TRBJ2-5, with D tentatively TRBD2 (5 bases). CDR3 coding DNA: TGTGCCAGCAGTGCCCCGGGAAATATGAAGACCCAGTACTTC. Translation: CASSAPGNMKTQYF.